The present entry profiles one T cell receptor beta chain with its context. Its antigen is as yet unknown. The data were obtained in a study of brain metastases from non-small cell lung cancer. Clones were sequenced by immunoSEQ multiplex PCR, and TCRdb holds only the in-frame ones, with some missing. The repertoire holds roughly 5,000 clones, with around three quarters as singletons. The CDR3 sequence is 18 residues long. The germline gives CDR1 ENHRY, CDR2 SYGVKD. V lost 0 bases and J 4 bases, leaving 19 bases between the germline ends. Regarding the study as a whole: Compared with their matched primary tumors, roughly two thirds of brain metastases showed expanded T-cell clones. Metastases had sparse T cells but largely shared repertoires with primaries.

The source is a donor aged 40 or older with non-small cell lung cancer. The sequenced sample consisted of primary lung tumor tissue. The genes are TRBV10-3 and TRBJ2-1; a weak D match, TRBD2 (5 bases). DNA of the CDR3: TGTGCCATCAGTGAGTCTCGGGGAGACTCGATGTATTACAATGAGCAGTTCTTC. This sequence encodes CAISESRGDSMYYNEQFF.